These 20 T cell receptor beta chains were all obtained from the same sample, sequenced in a study of T cell responses to AZD1222 COVID-19 vaccine. Generated by immunoSEQ multiplex PCR, the TCRdb table keeps only in-frame clones and is missing some. The table records about 150,000 clones, 90% of them present only once. This specimen was peripheral blood, taken 28 days after the second AZD1222 dose. All receptors derive from an adult who received the AZD1222 COVID-19 vaccine.

The gene calls are TRBV11-3 and TRBJ2-3; D not resolved. Germline V gene sequence: CDR1 SGHNT, CDR2 YENEEA. The V gene lost 4 bases and the J gene lost 2 bases, with 10 bases spanning the gap. The CDR3 totals 14 residues. The CDR3 region has the DNA TGTGCCAGCAGCTCCGAGATCCTCACAGATACGCAGTATTTT. It encodes CASSSEILTDTQYF.

The chain combines TRBV4-2 with TRBJ2-7; D possibly matches TRBD1 or TRBD2 (5 bases each). V shed 2 bases and J shed 2 bases, with 16 bases lying between them. This CDR3 contains 16 residues. Germline V lookup: CDR1 LGHNA, CDR2 YNFKEQ. The chain's CDR3 is CASSQLHRDVTYEQYF. CDR3 nucleotide sequence: TGTGCCAGCAGCCAACTCCACCGGGACGTCACCTACGAGCAGTACTTC.

The rearrangement joins TRBV4-1 to TRBJ2-1, with 9 nucleotides matching TRBD2. The ends lost 5 bases at V and 7 bases at J; junction bases unmatched: 9. The CDR3 runs to 15 residues. Germline CDR1 reads MGHRA; CDR2 reads YSYEKL. In DNA form, the CDR3 reads TGCGCCAGCAGCAGAGAAGGGACTAGCATTAATGAGCAGTTCTTC. This gives the protein CASSREGTSINEQFF.

The rearrangement joins TRBV4-1 to TRBJ2-7, with D tentatively TRBD2 (5 bases). CDR3 size: 16 residues. The V gene lost 6 bases and the J gene lost 6 bases, with 24 bases spanning the gap. Germline V lookup: CDR1 MGHRA, CDR2 YSYEKL. CDR3 loop: CASSQPAGSRSGEQYF. Here the CDR3 DNA reads TGCGCCAGCAGTCAACCCGCGGGTTCGCGTTCGGGCGAGCAGTACTTC.

The chain carries TRBV9 and TRBJ2-4; 7 bases map to TRBD2. After removal of 0 bases from V and 2 bases from J, the junction contained 8 bases not matched to a gene. The CDR3 has 17 amino acids. Germline CDR1 and CDR2: SGDLS and YYNGEE. The CDR3 DNA follows: TGTGCCAGCAGCGTAGCCGGCGGGAGTGCGACCAAAAACATTCAGTACTTC. Amino acids: CASSVAGGSATKNIQYF.

This chain links TRBV21-1 with TRBJ1-5; TRBD1, the table's D call, lacks a check against the DNA. TRBV21-1 is marked as a pseudogene. This CDR3 has 17 residues. CDR3 bases: TGTGCCAGCAGCAAAGGTGGAAGACAGCCTAAAAATCAGCCCCAGCATTTT. Its translation is CASSKGGRQPKNQPQHF.

The chain links TRBV14 to TRBJ1-2; D gene unclear. The CDR3 has 13 amino acids. V was trimmed by 5 bases and J by 4 bases, leaving 11 bases between them. Germline V gene sequence: CDR1 SGHDN, CDR2 FVKESK. The CDR3 spells CASSNRGRYGYTF. CDR3 bases: TGTGCCAGCAGCAACCGAGGGCGCTATGGCTACACCTTC.

The genes are TRBV3-1 (or the pseudogene TRBV3-2) and TRBJ1-1; no firm D call. Germline CDR1 is LGHDT and CDR2 is YNNKEL (reference sequence). CDR3 size: 17 residues. V dropped 0 bases and J dropped 0 bases, with 14 bases sitting between them. In DNA form, the CDR3 reads TGTGCCAGCAGCCAAGATGCTACAGTACCTATGAACACTGAAGCTTTCTTT. Translating gives CASSQDATVPMNTEAFF.

CDR3 in amino acids: CVRSSVDSEAHEQYF. The CDR3 DNA reads TGTGTCAGAAGCTCCGTGGACAGCGAGGCCCACGAGCAGTACTTC. The chain recombines TRBV7-5 with TRBJ2-7; the D segment call TRBD1 is taken from the table without a DNA check. TRBV7-5 is described as a pseudogene. The CDR3 consists of 15 residues.

The chain uses TRBV12-5 and TRBJ1-1, with 7 bases matching TRBD1. Looked up from germline, CDR1 is LGHNT and CDR2 is FRNRAP. CDR3 length: 11 amino acids. The trim removed 6 bases at V and 10 bases at J, leaving 5 bases unmatched. The CDR3 DNA sequence: TGTGCTAGTGGAGACAGGGTGGGAGCTTTCTTT. Protein product: CASGDRVGAFF.

This chain joins TRBV29-1 and TRBJ1-1; weak D call: TRBD1 (5 bases). CDR1 and CDR2 (germline): SQVTM, ANQGSEA. The CDR3 has 13 amino acids. Trimming left V 4 bases short and J 6 bases short, with 15 bases between. DNA for the CDR3: TGCAGCGTTGGTAAGGCCCTGGGGGCTGAAGCTTTCTTT. Its translation: CSVGKALGAEAFF.

This chain uses TRBV15 with TRBJ1-1; D remains ambiguous. V lost 0 bases and J lost 6, with 11 bases in between. Germline assignment: CDR1 LNHNV and CDR2 YYDKDF (reference sequence). This CDR3 has 14 amino acids. This CDR3 is CATSRESGQSEAFF. CDR3 coding DNA: TGTGCCACCAGCAGAGAGAGCGGCCAGTCTGAAGCTTTCTTT.

The gene calls are TRBV7-9 and TRBJ2-5; a weak D match, TRBD1 (5 bases). This CDR3 comprises 13 residues. Germline loops: CDR1 SEHNR, CDR2 FQNEAQ (reference sequence). V lost 10 bases and J lost 0, with 12 bases in between. The CDR3 protein is CATQDRYQETQYF. The DNA of the CDR3 is TGTGCCACCCAAGACAGATACCAAGAGACCCAGTACTTC.

This chain links TRBV5-4 with TRBJ2-3, with D possibly being TRBD1 or TRBD2 (5 bases each). Looked up from germline, CDR1 is SGHNT and CDR2 is YYREEE (reference sequence). The CDR3 is made up of 16 amino acids. Trimming removed 1 base at V and 5 bases at J, with 17 bases between. The CDR3 sequence: CASSLSGGEGIDTQYF. The CDR3 DNA follows: TGTGCCAGCAGCTTGTCTGGGGGTGAGGGAATAGATACGCAGTATTTT.

J is TRBJ2-7 and V is TRBV3-1 (or the pseudogene TRBV3-2); 14 bases match TRBD2. J gave up 2 bases and V 3 bases, and 6 bases lay outside the gene matches. The germline CDR1 and CDR2 sequences are LGHDT and YNNKEL (reference sequence). The CDR3 spans 17 residues. In DNA, the CDR3 is TGTGCCAGCAGCCAGGGGACTAGCGGGAGTCATGCCTACGAGCAGTACTTC. It yields the protein CASSQGTSGSHAYEQYF.

This rearrangement joins TRBV3-1 (or the pseudogene TRBV3-2) to TRBJ1-1, with 8 bases matching TRBD1. The CDR3 consists of 15 residues. Looked up from germline, CDR1 is LGHDT and CDR2 is YNNKEL (reference sequence). Losses at the gene ends were 4 bases for V and 3 bases for J; bases not matched to a gene: 7. This CDR3 reads CASSLSTTGDTEAFF. The CDR3 nucleotides are TGTGCCAGCAGCCTTTCTACGACAGGGGACACTGAAGCTTTCTTT.

The V call is TRBV19, the J call TRBJ1-1, with D unresolved. The CDR3 is made up of 13 amino acids. Germline CDR1 reads LNHDA; CDR2 reads SQIVND (reference sequence). V lost 3 bases, J lost 0 bases, and 5 bases lay in between. In DNA, the CDR3 is TGTGCCAGTAGTATCCGAATGAACACTGAAGCTTTCTTT. Its protein product is CASSIRMNTEAFF.

This clone was detected only a few times. This CDR3 is also generated by other DNA sequences in the sample. The V and J genes are TRBV27 and TRBJ2-7; TRBD2 aligns across 12 bases. The germline gives CDR1 MNHEY, CDR2 SMNVEV (reference sequence). The V gene end was trimmed by 3 bases and the J gene end by 6 bases; junction bases not matched to a gene: 6. This CDR3 contains 15 residues. In DNA, the CDR3 is TGTGCCAGCAGTTTGACTAGCGGGAGTCTGGGCGAGCAGTACTTC. Its translation: CASSLTSGSLGEQYF.

V is TRBV6-5 and J is TRBJ1-4; D is uncertain. Germline V lookup: CDR1 MNHEY, CDR2 SVGAGI. The CDR3 spans 15 residues. The germline V and J ends were trimmed by 6 bases and 4 bases, with 15 bases remaining between them. The CDR3 region has the DNA TGTGCCAGCAGCCTACGCGGGAGTCATAATGAAAAACTGTTTTTT. Translation: CASSLRGSHNEKLFF.

As for this clone: In the same sample, other DNA sequences code for this CDR3. V and J are TRBV7-8 and TRBJ1-2; weak D call: TRBD1 (6 bases). Germline CDR1 reads SGHVS; CDR2 reads FQNEAQ. The length of the CDR3 is 15 residues. Trimming removed 1 base from V and 0 bases from J, with 9 bases in between. CDR3 sequence: CASSLVGGSNYGYTF. The CDR3 bases are TGTGCCAGCAGCTTAGTAGGGGGATCTAACTATGGCTACACCTTC. The full variable domain, its missing parts supplied by reference TRBV7-8 and TRBJ1-2, is GAGVSQSPRYKVAKRGQDVALRCDPISGHVSLFWYQQALGQGPEFLTYFQNEAQLDKSGLPSDRFFAERPEGSVSTLKIQRTQQEDSAVYLCASSLVGGSNYGYTFGSGTRLTVV.